This TCR beta chain was identified in a study of T cells in Graves' hyperthyroidism and ophthalmopathy. Study as a whole: The blood sample was taken at first diagnosis, before treatment began.

J gave up 7 bases and V 5 bases, and 5 bases lay outside the gene matches. Germline loops: CDR1 LGHDT, CDR2 YNNKEL (reference sequence). The CDR3 extends over 15 amino acids. Amplified regions were TCR beta CDR3 sequences from RNA transcripts. TCR CDR3 regions were first amplified by RT-PCR with HTBI primers. TCRdb fed the multiplex PCR reads into MiXCR, producing one record per CDR3 protein. Found here are around 340,000 distinct CDR3 sequences, 21% of them singletons; the top ten hold over 40%. This clonotype was counted many times. In making diagnoses, clinical symptoms, serum thyroxine and TRAb, thyroid ultrasound and orbital computed tomography were all used. This sample holds PBMCs from less than 11 ml fresh peripheral blood.

The V call is TRBV3-1, the J call TRBJ1-6; 10 bases agree with TRBD1. This TCR came from a woman aged 50 to 60 with Graves' hyperthyroidism. The sequenced sample was blood. The CDR3 loop reads CASSTGTGANSPLHF. CDR3 nucleotides: TGTGCCAGCAGCACTGGGACAGGGGCAAATTCACCCCTCCACTTT.